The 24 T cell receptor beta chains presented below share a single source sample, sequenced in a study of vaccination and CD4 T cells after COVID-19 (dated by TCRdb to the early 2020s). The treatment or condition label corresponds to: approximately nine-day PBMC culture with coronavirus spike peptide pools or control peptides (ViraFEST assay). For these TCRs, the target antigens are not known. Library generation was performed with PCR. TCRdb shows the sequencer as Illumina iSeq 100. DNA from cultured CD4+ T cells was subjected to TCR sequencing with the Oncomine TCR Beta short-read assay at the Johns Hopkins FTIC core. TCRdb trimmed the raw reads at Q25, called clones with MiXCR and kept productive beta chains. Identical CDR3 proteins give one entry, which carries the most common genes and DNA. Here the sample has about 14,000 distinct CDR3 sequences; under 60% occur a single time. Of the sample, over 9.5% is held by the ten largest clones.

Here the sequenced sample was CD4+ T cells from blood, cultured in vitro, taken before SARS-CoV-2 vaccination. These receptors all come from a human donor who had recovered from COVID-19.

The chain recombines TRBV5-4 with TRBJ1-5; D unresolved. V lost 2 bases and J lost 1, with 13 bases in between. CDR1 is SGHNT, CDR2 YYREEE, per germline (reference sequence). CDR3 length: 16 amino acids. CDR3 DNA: TGTGCCAGCAGCTTTCCGGACGACCCAAGCAATCAGCCCCAGCATTTT. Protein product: CASSFPDDPSNQPQHF.

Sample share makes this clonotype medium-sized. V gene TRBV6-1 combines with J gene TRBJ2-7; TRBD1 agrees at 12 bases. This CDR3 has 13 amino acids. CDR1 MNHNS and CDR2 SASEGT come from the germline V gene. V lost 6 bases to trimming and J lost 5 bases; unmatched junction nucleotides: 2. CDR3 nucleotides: TGTGCCAGCAGCCGGGACAGGGGGCACGAGCAGTACTTC. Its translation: CASSRDRGHEQYF.

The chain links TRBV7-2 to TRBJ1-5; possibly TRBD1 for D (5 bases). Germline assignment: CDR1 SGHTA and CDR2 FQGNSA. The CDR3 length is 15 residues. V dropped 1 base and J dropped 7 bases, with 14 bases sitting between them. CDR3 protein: CASSLELGVRQPQHF. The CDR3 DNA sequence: TGTGCCAGCAGCTTAGAATTGGGGGTCCGACAGCCCCAGCATTTT.

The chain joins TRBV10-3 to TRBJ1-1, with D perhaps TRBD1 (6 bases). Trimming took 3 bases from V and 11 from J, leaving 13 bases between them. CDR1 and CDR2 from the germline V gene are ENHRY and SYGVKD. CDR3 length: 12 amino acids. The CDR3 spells CAISDRGFGAFF. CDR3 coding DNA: TGTGCCATCAGTGACAGGGGATTCGGGGCTTTCTTT.

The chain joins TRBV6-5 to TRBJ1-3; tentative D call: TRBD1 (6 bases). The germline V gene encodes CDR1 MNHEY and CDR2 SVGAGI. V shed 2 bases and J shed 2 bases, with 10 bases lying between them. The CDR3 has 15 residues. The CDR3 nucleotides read TGTGCCAGCAGTTACGCACAGGGAACTGGAAACACCATATATTTT. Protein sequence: CASSYAQGTGNTIYF.

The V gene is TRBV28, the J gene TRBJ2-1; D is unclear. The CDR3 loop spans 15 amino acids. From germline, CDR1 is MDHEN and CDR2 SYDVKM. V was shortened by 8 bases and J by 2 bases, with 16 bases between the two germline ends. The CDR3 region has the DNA TGTGCCAGCGGGGTGAATTTAGCTCCCTACAATGAGCAGTTCTTC. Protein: CASGVNLAPYNEQFF.

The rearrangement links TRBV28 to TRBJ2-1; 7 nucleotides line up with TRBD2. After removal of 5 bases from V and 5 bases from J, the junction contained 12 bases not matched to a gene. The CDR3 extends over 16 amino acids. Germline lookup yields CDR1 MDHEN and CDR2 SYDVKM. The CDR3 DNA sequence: TGTGCCAGCAGTCTTCCCTGGGCTAGCGGACACAATGAGCAGTTCTTC. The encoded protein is CASSLPWASGHNEQFF.

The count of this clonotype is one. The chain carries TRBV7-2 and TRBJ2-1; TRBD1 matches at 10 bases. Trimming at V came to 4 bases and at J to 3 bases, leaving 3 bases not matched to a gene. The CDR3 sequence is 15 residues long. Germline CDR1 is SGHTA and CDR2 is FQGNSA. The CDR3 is CASSSDRGYYNEQFF. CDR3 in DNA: TGTGCCAGCAGCTCGGACAGGGGGTACTACAATGAGCAGTTCTTC.

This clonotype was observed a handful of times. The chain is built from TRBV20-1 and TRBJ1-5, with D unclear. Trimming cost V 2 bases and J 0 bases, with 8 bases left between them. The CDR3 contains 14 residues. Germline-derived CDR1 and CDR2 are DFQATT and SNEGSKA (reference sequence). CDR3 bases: TGCAGTGCTAGACAGCCCTATAGCAATCAGCCCCAGCATTTT. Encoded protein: CSARQPYSNQPQHF.

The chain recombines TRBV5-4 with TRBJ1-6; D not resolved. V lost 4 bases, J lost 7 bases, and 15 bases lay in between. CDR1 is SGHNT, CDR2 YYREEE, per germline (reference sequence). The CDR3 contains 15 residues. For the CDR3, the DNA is TGTGCCAGCAGCCTCCCCACTGGGAGCAATTCACCCCTCCACTTT. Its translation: CASSLPTGSNSPLHF.

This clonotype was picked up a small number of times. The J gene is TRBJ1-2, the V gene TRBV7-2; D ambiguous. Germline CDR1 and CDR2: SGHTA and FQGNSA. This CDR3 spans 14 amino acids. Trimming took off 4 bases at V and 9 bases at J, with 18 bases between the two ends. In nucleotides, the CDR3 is TGTGCCAGCAGCTCCCAAGGGCCATCCGGGCGCTACACCTTC. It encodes CASSSQGPSGRYTF.

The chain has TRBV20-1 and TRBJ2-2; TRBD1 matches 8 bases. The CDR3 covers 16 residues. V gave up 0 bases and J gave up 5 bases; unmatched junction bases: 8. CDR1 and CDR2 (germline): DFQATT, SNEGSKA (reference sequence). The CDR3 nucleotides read TGCAGTGCTAGAGATGCAGGGGGCGCGTCGACCGGGGAGCTGTTTTTT. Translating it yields CSARDAGGASTGELFF.

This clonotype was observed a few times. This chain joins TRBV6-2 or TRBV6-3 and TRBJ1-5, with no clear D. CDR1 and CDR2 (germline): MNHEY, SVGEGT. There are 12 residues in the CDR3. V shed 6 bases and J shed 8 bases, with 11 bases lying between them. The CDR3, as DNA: TGTGCCAGCAGGGCCCCATTTGAGCCCCAGCATTTT. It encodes CASRAPFEPQHF.

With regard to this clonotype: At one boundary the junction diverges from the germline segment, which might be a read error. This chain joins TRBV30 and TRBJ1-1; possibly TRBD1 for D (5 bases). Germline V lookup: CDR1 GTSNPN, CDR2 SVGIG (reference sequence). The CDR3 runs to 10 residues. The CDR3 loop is CVWGYTEAFF. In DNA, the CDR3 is TGTGTCTGGGGCTACACTGAAGCTTTCTTT.

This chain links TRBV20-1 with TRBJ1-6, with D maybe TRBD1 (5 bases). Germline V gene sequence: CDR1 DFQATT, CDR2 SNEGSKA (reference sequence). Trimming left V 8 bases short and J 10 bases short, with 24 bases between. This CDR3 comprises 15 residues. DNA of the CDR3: TGCAGTACCTCACTGGACACATCGAACGCGTCACCCCTCCACTTT. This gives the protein CSTSLDTSNASPLHF.

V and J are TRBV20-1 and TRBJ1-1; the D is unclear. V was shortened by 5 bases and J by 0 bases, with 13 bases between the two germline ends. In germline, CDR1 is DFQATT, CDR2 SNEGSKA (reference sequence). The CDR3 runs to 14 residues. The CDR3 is CSAGADTMNTEAFF. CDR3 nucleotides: TGCAGTGCTGGTGCCGACACCATGAACACTGAAGCTTTCTTT.

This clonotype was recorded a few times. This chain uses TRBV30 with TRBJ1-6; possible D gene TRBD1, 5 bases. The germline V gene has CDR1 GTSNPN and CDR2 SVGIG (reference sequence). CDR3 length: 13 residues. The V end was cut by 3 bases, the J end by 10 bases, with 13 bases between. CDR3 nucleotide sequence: TGTGCCTGGAGCACAGGAGGGGAATCACCCCTCCACTTT. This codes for CAWSTGGESPLHF.

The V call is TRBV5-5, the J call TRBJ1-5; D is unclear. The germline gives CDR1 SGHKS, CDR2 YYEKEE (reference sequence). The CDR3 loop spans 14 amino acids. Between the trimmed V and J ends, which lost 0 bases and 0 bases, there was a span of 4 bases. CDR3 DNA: TGTGCCAGCAGCTTGGGGAGTAGCAATCAGCCCCAGCATTTT. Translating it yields CASSLGSSNQPQHF.

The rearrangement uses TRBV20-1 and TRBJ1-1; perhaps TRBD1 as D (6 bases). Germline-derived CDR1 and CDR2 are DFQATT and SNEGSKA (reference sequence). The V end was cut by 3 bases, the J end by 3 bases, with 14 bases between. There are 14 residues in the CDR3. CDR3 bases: TGCAGTGCTAGTCGGGCAGGGGTCGACACTGAAGCTTTCTTT. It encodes CSASRAGVDTEAFF.

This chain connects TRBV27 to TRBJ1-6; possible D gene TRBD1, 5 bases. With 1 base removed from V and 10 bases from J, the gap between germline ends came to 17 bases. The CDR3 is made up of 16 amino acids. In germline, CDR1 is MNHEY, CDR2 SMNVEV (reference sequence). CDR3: CASSLLGAGVGSPLHF. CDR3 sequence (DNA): TGTGCCAGCAGTTTATTGGGTGCGGGGGTGGGATCACCCCTCCACTTT.

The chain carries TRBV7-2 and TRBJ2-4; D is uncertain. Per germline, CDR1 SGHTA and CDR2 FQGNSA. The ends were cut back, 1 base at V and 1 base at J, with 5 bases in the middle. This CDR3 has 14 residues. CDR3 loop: CASSLDPAKNIQYF. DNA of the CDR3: TGTGCCAGCAGCTTAGACCCCGCCAAAAACATTCAGTACTTC.

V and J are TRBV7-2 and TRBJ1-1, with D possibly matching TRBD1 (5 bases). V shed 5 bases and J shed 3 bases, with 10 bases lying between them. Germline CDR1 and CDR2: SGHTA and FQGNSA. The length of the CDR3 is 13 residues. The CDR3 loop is CASSGRGDTEAFF. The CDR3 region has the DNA TGTGCCAGCAGCGGTCGGGGGGACACTGAAGCTTTCTTT.

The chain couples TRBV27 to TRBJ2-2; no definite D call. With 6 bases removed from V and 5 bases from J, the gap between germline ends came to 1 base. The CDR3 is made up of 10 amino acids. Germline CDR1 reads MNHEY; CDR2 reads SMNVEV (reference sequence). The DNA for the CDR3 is TGTGCCAGCAGGACCGGGGAGCTGTTTTTT. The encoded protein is CASRTGELFF.

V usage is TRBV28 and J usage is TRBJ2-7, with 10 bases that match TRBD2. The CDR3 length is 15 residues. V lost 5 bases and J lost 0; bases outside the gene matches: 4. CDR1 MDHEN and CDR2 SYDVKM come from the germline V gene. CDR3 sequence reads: CASSETSGPSYEQYF. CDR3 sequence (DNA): TGTGCCAGCAGTGAGACTAGCGGGCCCTCCTACGAGCAGTACTTC. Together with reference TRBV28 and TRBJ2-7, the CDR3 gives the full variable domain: DVKVTQSSRYLVKRTGEKVFLECVQDMDHENMFWYRQDPGLGLRLIYFSYDVKMKEKGDIPEGYSVSREKKERFSLILESASTNQTSMYLCASSETSGPSYEQYFGPGTRLTVT.